This TCR beta chain was captured by sequencing in a study of T-cell memory formation after mild COVID-19. General study points: Clones contracting over day 15 to 85 were CD4/CD8 balanced, with later expanders leaning CD4+.

TCRdb re-called the 5' RACE reads with MiXCR, one entry per CDR3 protein. The sample lists about 190,000 distinct CDR3 sequences, around 16% occurring once. As to this clonotype: Its antigen is not known. One end of the junction fails to match germline, which may point to a read error.

Sequencing was done on a sample of PBMCs or a T cell subset sorted from them (not recorded which). This receptor was taken from an adult woman who had mild COVID-19 (a few samples of this study predate the infection). Cell type and time point are not known.

CDR3 residues: CASSLGPGAPQPQHF. The CDR3 region has the DNA TGCGCCAGCAGTTTGGGCCCGGGGGCTCCTCAGCCCCAGCATTTT. This chain links TRBV5-1 with TRBJ1-5; D perhaps matches TRBD1 (6 bases). The CDR3 contains 15 residues. Germline CDR1 reads SGHRS; CDR2 reads YFSETQ. Using reference TRBV5-1 and TRBJ1-5 for the parts outside the CDR3, the full variable domain is KAGVTQTPRYLIKTRGQQVTLSCSPISGHRSVSWYQQTPGQGLQFLFEYFSETQRNKGNFPGRFSGRQFSNSRSEMNVSTLELGDSALYLCASSLGPGAPQPQHFGDGTRLSIL.